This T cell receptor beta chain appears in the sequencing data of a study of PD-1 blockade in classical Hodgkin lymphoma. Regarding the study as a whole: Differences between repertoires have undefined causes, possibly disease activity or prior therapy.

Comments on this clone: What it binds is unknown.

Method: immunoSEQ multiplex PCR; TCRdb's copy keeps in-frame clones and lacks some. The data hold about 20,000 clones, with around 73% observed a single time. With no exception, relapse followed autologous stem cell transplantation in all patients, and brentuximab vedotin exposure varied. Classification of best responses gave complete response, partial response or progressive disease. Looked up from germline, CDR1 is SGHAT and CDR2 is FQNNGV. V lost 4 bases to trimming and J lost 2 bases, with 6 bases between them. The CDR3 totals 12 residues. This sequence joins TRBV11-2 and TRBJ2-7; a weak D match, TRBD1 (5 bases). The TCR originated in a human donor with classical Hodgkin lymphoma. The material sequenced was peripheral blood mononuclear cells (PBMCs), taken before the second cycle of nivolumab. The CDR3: CASSSTAYEQYF. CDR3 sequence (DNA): TGTGCCAGCAGCTCGACAGCCTACGAGCAGTACTTC.